This passage covers 11 T cell receptor beta chains from one sample sequenced in a study of T-cell reconstitution after alpha-beta-depleted transplantation in children (dated by TCRdb to about 2016). The receptor library was made with PCR. The data were produced on an Illumina HiSeq 2500. TCR library preparation used molecular barcoding, with unique molecular identifiers applied to normalize quantification of the TCRbeta repertoire. TCRdb's own reprocessing of the public reads used fastp at Q25 and MiXCR and kept productive beta chains. Rows are combined by CDR3 protein, so each entry shows the most common genes and DNA. The sample records 600,000 to 700,000 distinct CDR3 sequences, 16% of which are singletons. The ten largest clones capture 1.1% of the sample. This sample comprised PBMCs from the stem cell graft donor, obtained from the stem cell graft. These receptor sequences come from a human donor who donated a stem cell graft to a child with acute myeloid leukemia.

This chain joins TRBV4-2 and TRBJ2-2; D may be TRBD1 or TRBD2 (6 bases each). The CDR3 sequence is 16 residues long. Trimming took off 7 bases at V and 2 bases at J, with 17 bases between the two ends. Germline V CDR1 and CDR2: LGHNA, YNFKEQ. The CDR3 region is CASNPEAGQNTGELFF. For the CDR3, the DNA is TGTGCCAGCAACCCCGAGGCGGGACAAAACACCGGGGAGCTGTTTTTT.

This clonotype came up many times. This sequence joins TRBV10-3 and TRBJ2-3; TRBD2 aligns across 9 bases. CDR3 length: 14 amino acids. Per the germline V gene, CDR1 is ENHRY and CDR2 is SYGVKD. V trimming: 4 bases; J trimming: 2 bases; junction bases outside the gene matches: 1. CDR3: CAISGGGATDTQYF. The DNA for the CDR3 is TGTGCCATCAGTGGCGGGGGGGCCACAGATACGCAGTATTTT.

At least ten counts were recorded for this clonotype. V gene TRBV29-1 combines with J gene TRBJ1-1, with 8 bases identical to TRBD1. The CDR3 consists of 12 residues. V shed 6 bases, J shed 5 bases, and the junction held 5 bases outside the gene matches. Germline CDR1 and CDR2: SQVTM and ANQGSEA. The CDR3 nucleotides read TGCAGCGTCAGGACAGGGCAAACTGAAGCTTTCTTT. Protein sequence: CSVRTGQTEAFF.

This clonotype appeared a few times. The chain couples TRBV5-1 to TRBJ2-7; 8 bases align to TRBD1. Germline V CDR1 and CDR2: SGHRS, YFSETQ. V gave up 4 bases and J gave up 1 base; unmatched junction bases: 7. The CDR3 covers 15 residues. CDR3 sequence (DNA): TGCGCCAGCAGCCCCGGACAGGGAACGTCCTACGAGCAGTACGTC. Protein product: CASSPGQGTSYEQYV.

This clonotype was detected ten times or more. The rearrangement links TRBV20-1 to TRBJ1-1, with D maybe TRBD1 (5 bases). Trimming took 1 base from V and 1 from J, leaving 7 bases between them. The CDR3 loop spans 13 amino acids. Germline CDR1 is DFQATT and CDR2 is SNEGSKA (reference sequence). The chain's CDR3 is CSARGDGNTEAFF. CDR3 sequence (DNA): TGCAGTGCTAGAGGGGACGGGAACACTGAAGCTTTCTTT.

The V call is TRBV7-9, the J call TRBJ2-7; D possibly matches TRBD1 or TRBD2 (6 bases each). The V and J ends lost 6 bases and 2 bases respectively, with 11 bases between them. The CDR3 runs 13 residues. In germline, CDR1 is SEHNR, CDR2 FQNEAQ (reference sequence). Written as DNA, the CDR3 is TGTGCCAGCAGGGGGGGCGCCCCCTACGAGCAGTACTTC. Amino acid sequence: CASRGGAPYEQYF.

This clonotype has only a few counts. The rearrangement joins TRBV7-2 to TRBJ2-7, with D possibly being TRBD2 (5 bases). The germline V and J ends were trimmed by 5 bases and 7 bases, with 12 bases remaining between them. The CDR3 consists of 12 residues. The germline gives CDR1 SGHTA, CDR2 FQGNSA. The CDR3 sequence: CASSPDWREQYF. The CDR3 DNA reads as TGTGCCAGCAGCCCGGACTGGCGGGAGCAGTACTTC.

This clonotype has only a few counts. V usage is TRBV20-1 and J usage is TRBJ1-5; TRBD1 agrees at 7 bases. The CDR3 length is 14 residues. Germline loops: CDR1 DFQATT, CDR2 SNEGSKA (reference sequence). V lost 2 bases to trimming and J lost 4 bases; unmatched junction nucleotides: 5. CDR3 coding DNA: TGCAGTGCTAGACCGCCAGGGGGTAATCAGCCCCAGCATTTT. It specifies CSARPPGGNQPQHF.

This clonotype was picked up many times. The V gene is TRBV29-1, the J gene TRBJ2-1, with D possibly called TRBD1 or TRBD2 (5 bases each). This CDR3 region has 15 residues. Trimming left V 1 base short and J 12 bases short, with 22 bases between. Per germline, CDR1 SQVTM and CDR2 ANQGSEA. CDR3 region: CSVEGASGARLLQFF. CDR3 bases: TGCAGCGTTGAAGGTGCTTCCGGGGCACGTCTGTTGCAGTTCTTC.

This clonotype occurred many times. The CDR3 loop is CASSLGVGDIGKQFF. The CDR3 DNA is TGTGCCAGCAGCTTGGGTGTTGGGGATATCGGAAAGCAGTTCTTC. V gene TRBV5-6 combines with J gene TRBJ2-1, with D uncertain. The CDR3 runs 15 residues. Trimming stripped 0 bases from V and 11 bases from J, with 18 bases between. CDR1 is SGHDT, CDR2 YYEEEE, per germline.

The chain couples TRBV7-9 to TRBJ1-2; D is uncertain. The CDR3 contains 16 residues. V was cut by 0 bases and J by 8 bases, with 19 bases left in between. Per the germline V gene, CDR1 is SEHNR and CDR2 is FQNEAQ (reference sequence). This CDR3 reads CASSLADAGPTKGYTF. The CDR3 bases are TGTGCCAGCAGCTTAGCGGATGCAGGCCCCACTAAAGGCTACACCTTC.